Sequencing of this TCR beta chain was carried out in a study of blood T cell repertoires in COVID-19. Study-level information: T cells, B-cell-depleted T cells, or PBMCs provided the cDNA or gDNA that served as material.

Deletions cut 3 bases from V and 3 bases from J, with 20 bases between. The CDR3 consists of 17 residues. Germline V CDR1 and CDR2: SGHTA, FQGTGA. Methods used by the authors: Amplified reference gene primers provided the basis for estimating nucleated cell counts. The method was immunoSEQ multiplex PCR; TCRdb's version includes in-frame clones alone and lacks a portion of them. V and J calls and clone size are as listed in that table; D and trimming were resolved from the DNA. Of 170,000 or so clones listed, roughly 90% are singletons. The rearrangement links TRBV7-3 to TRBJ1-2; a possible D gene is TRBD1 (6 bases). The sequencing input was peripheral blood. The sequence was collected from a man in his fifties with acute or convalescent COVID-19. The CDR3 reads CASSFRGGMTNYYGYTF. The CDR3, as DNA: TGTGCCAGCAGCTTCCGAGGGGGTATGACGAACTACTATGGCTACACCTTC.